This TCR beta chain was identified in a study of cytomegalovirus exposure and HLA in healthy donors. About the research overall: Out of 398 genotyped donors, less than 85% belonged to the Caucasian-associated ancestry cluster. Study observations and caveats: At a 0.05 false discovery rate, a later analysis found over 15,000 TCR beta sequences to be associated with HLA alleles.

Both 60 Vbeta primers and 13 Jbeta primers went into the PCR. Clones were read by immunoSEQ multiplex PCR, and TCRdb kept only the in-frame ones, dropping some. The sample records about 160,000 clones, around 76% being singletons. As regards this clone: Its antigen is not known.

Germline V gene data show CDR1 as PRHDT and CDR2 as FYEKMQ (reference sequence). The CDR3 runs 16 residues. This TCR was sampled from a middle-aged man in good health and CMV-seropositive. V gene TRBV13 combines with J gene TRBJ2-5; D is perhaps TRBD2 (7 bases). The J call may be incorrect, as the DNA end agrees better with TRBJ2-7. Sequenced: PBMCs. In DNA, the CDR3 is TGTGCCAGCAGCTTAAAAGGGGGGGGACCCTACTACGAGCAGTACTTC. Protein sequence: CASSLKGGGPYYEQYF.